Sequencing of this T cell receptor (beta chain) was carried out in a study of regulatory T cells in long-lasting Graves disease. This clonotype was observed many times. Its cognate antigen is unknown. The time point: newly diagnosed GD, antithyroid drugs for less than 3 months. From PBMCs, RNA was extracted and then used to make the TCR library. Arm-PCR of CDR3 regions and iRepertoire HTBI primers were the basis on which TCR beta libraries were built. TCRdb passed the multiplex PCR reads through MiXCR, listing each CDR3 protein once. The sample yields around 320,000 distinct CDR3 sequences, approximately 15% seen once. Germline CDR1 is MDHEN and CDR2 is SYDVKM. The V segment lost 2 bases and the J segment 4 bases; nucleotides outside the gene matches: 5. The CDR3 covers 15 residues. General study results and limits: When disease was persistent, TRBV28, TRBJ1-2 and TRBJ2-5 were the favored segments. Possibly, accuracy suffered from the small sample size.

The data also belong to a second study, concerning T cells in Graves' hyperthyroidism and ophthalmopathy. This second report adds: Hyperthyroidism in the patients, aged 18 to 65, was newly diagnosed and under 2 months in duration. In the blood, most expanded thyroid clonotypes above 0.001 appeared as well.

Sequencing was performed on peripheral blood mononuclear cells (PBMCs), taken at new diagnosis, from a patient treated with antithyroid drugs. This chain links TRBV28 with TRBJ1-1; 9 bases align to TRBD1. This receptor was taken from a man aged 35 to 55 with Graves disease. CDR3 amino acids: CASSLPGQGGTEAFF. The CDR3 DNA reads TGTGCCAGCAGTTTACCGGGACAGGGAGGCACTGAAGCTTTCTTT.